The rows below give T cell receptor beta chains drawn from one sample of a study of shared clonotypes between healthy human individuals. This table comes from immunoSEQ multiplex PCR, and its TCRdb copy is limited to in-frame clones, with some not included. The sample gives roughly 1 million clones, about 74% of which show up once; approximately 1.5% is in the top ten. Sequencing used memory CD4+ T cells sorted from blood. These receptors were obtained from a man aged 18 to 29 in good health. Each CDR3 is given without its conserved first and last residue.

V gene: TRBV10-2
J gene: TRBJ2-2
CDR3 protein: ASTSTAGYTGELF

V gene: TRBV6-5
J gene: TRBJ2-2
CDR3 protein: ASSYPSGELF

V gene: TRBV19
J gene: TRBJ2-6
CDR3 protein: ASSKAGTGLSGANVLT

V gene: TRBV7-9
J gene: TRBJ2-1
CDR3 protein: ASSFTGGYNEQF

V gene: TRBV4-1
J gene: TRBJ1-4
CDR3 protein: ASSQSGTMNEKLF

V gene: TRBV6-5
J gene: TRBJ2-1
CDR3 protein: ASSYVRLAGTEQF

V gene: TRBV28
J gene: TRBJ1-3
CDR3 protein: ASSLLGGEGNTIY

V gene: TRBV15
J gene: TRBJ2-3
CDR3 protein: ATSRDPRDYDTQY

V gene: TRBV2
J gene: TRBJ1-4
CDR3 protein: ASSPLGADEKLF

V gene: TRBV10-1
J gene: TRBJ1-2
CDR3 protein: ASSESLNRGGYT

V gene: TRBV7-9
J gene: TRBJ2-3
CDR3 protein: ASSLTSGRFMNTQY

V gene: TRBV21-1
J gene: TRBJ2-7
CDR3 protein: AKLDYFSSYEQY

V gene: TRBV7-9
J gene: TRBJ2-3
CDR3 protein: ASSHRDGGSDTQY

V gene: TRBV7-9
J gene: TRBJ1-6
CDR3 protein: ASRPGQGAGSPLH

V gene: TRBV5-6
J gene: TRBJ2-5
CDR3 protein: ASSYKSSGGYQETQY

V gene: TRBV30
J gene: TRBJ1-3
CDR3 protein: AWGRGGNTIY

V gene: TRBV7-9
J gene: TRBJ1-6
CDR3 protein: ASSRGAGQLNSPLH